Included here is one T cell receptor (beta chain) sequence, with context. Its antigen is unidentified. CDR1 and CDR2 from the germline V gene are SGDLS and YYNGEE. The CDR3 spans 15 residues. V lost 4 bases, J lost 1 base, and 15 bases lay in between. The source of the sample is a study of blood T cells in healthy people across ages. The study's findings and limits: TCR beta diversity, measured per million T cells, fell in a roughly linear way with age.

For the second PCR, which ran for about 7 to 11 cycles, a sample-barcoded 5' primer and a J-beta primer mix were used. In TCRdb, the 5' RACE reads were re-called with MiXCR into one record per CDR3 protein. Of 790,000 or so distinct CDR3 sequences in the sample, more than 55% were seen once. Sequencing was carried out using blood. This receptor was identified in a man aged 35 to 55 in good health. V and J are TRBV9 and TRBJ2-7, with TRBD2 as a possible D gene (7 bases). The CDR3 loop is CASSSREGGSYEQYF. The CDR3 DNA reads as TGTGCCAGCAGCTCCCGCGAGGGGGGGTCCTACGAGCAGTACTTC.